The rows below give T cell receptor beta chains drawn from one sample of a study of vaccination effects on CD4 cells after COVID-19. Antigens of these TCRs are unknown. Clones were read by immunoSEQ multiplex PCR, and TCRdb kept only the in-frame ones, dropping some. The sample lists fewer than 80,000 clones; roughly 74% were seen once. The input for sequencing was CD4+ T cells from PBMCs cultured with HCoV-229E spike peptides, taken after COVID-19 vaccination. The receptors stem from a human donor who received a COVID-19 vaccine. CDR3s include the opening cysteine and the closing phenylalanine or tryptophan. The D gene is left open where the match is weak. A clone size is listed for some rows: how often the clone was seen (once, few, many), or a class if it is expanded.

J gene: TRBJ1-1
V gene: TRBV18
D gene: .
clone size: .
CDR3 DNA: TGTGCCAGCTCACCGGATGGGACTCTTGAAGCTTTCTTT
CDR3 protein: CASSPDGTLEAFF

J gene: TRBJ1-5
V gene: TRBV28
D gene: TRBD1
clone size: .
CDR3 DNA: TGTGCCAGCAGCCAGGGGGGGGTGGGCAATCAGCCCCAGCATTTT
CDR3 protein: CASSQGGVGNQPQHF

J gene: TRBJ2-5
V gene: TRBV6-6
D gene: TRBD1
clone size: .
CDR3 DNA: TGTGCCAGCAGTTACACGGGACAGACCCAGGGGGCCCAGTACTTC
CDR3 protein: CASSYTGQTQGAQYF

J gene: TRBJ2-6
V gene: TRBV7-3
D gene: .
clone size: .
CDR3 DNA: TGTGCCAGCAGCCTCCAACCGGGGGCTGGGGCCAACGTCCTGACTTTC
CDR3 protein: CASSLQPGAGANVLTF

J gene: TRBJ1-4
V gene: TRBV19
D gene: .
clone size: .
CDR3 DNA: TGTGCCAGTAGTAGAAGAGGAGAAAAACTGTTTTTT
CDR3 protein: CASSRRGEKLFF

J gene: TRBJ2-5
V gene: TRBV4-3
D gene: .
clone size: .
CDR3 DNA: TGCGCCAGCAGCCCGAACCGGATGACCCCACAGTACTTC
CDR3 protein: CASSPNRMTPQYF

J gene: TRBJ1-3
V gene: TRBV21-1
D gene: .
clone size: .
CDR3 DNA: TGTGCCAGCAGCACCCTGGGCGGGGGGGCAGAAGCTGGAAACACCATATATTTT
CDR3 protein: CASSTLGGGAEAGNTIYF

J gene: TRBJ2-3
V gene: TRBV7-3
D gene: TRBD2
clone size: few
CDR3 DNA: TGTGCCAGCAGCTTGACTAGCGGGGGGGCCCTGGGCACAGATACGCAGTATTTT
CDR3 protein: CASSLTSGGALGTDTQYF

J gene: TRBJ1-4
V gene: TRBV6-6
D gene: TRBD1
clone size: .
CDR3 DNA: TGTGCCAGCAGGGGACAGGGAGAAAAACTGTTTTTT
CDR3 protein: CASRGQGEKLFF

J gene: TRBJ2-2
V gene: TRBV7-3
D gene: .
clone size: few
CDR3 DNA: TGTGCCAGCAGCTTAACGGGGGTAGCCACCGGGGAGCTGTTTTTT
CDR3 protein: CASSLTGVATGELFF

J gene: TRBJ2-3
V gene: TRBV12-3/TRBV12-4
D gene: .
clone size: .
CDR3 DNA: TGTGCCAGCAGCACAGGGGATACGCAGTATTTT
CDR3 protein: CASSTGDTQYF

J gene: TRBJ2-6
V gene: TRBV5-4
D gene: .
clone size: .
CDR3 DNA: TGTGCCAGCAGCTTGGGGGGGACGGCTGGGGCCAACGTCCTGACTTTC
CDR3 protein: CASSLGGTAGANVLTF